This is a list of T cell receptor beta chains from one sample in a study of T cell responses to AZD1222 COVID-19 vaccine. Some clones are missing from TCRdb's copy, which holds only in-frame ones; the method was immunoSEQ multiplex PCR. The sample has under 170,000 clones; 80% to 95% are singletons. Sequenced material: peripheral blood, taken 28 days after the second AZD1222 dose. Receptors originate from an adult who received the AZD1222 COVID-19 vaccine. Both conserved end residues are part of each CDR3. Each record gives: J gene, V gene, clone size, D gene, CDR3 DNA, CDR3 protein. A D gene is named only where the DNA matches it firmly. The listing skips clone size in some rows; elsewhere it reads once, few, many or a size class.

>TRBJ1-5|TRBV19|.|.
TGTGCCAGTAGTATAGGTATCGGGGGCAATCAGCCCCAGCATTTT
CASSIGIGGNQPQHF
>TRBJ2-1|TRBV19|.|.
TGTGCCAGCCTACCAGACAGGAGCTCCTACAATGAGCAGTTCTTC
CASLPDRSSYNEQFF
>TRBJ1-1|TRBV29-1|many|.
TGCAGCGTTAAGTCGGGGGTCACTGAAGCTTTCTTT
CSVKSGVTEAFF
>TRBJ2-7|TRBV6-5|.|TRBD1
TGTGCCAGCAACCGACAGGGGACTCGGGAGCAGTACTTC
CASNRQGTREQYF
>TRBJ2-1|TRBV30|.|.
TGTGCCTGGAGTCTAGGAGGGGGGGATGAGCAGTTCTTC
CAWSLGGGDEQFF
>TRBJ1-1|TRBV6-5|.|TRBD1
TGTGCCAGCAGTTACCGCTTCTCAGGGGGGAACACTGAAGCTTTCTTT
CASSYRFSGGNTEAFF
>TRBJ1-1|TRBV10-3|once|TRBD1
TGTGCCATCAGTGAAAGGGACAGGGGGAGAACTGAAGCTTTCTTT
CAISERDRGRTEAFF
>TRBJ2-7|TRBV12-3/TRBV12-4|.|.
TGTGCCAGCAGTTTTAAGGGAGAGCAGTACTTC
CASSFKGEQYF
>TRBJ2-1|TRBV19|.|.
TGTGCCACCCTGACAGGCTACAATGAGCAGTTCTTC
CATLTGYNEQFF
>TRBJ1-5|TRBV12-3/TRBV12-4|once|TRBD1
TGTGCCAGCGAACAGGGGCATAATCAGCCCCAGCATTTT
CASEQGHNQPQHF
>TRBJ1-5|TRBV19|.|.
TGTGCCAGTAGTTCCAGAGGAGGGATTAGCAATCAGCCCCAGCATTTT
CASSSRGGISNQPQHF
>TRBJ2-5|TRBV10-3|once|.
TGTGCCATCAAAAAGACCCAGTACTTC
CAIKKTQYF
>TRBJ2-7|TRBV30|.|TRBD1
TGTGCCTGGAGGAGGGGACAGGCCTACGAGCAGTACTTC
CAWRRGQAYEQYF
>TRBJ2-5|TRBV18|.|.
TGTGCCAGCTCACCAGGGGGCGAGACCCAGTACTTC
CASSPGGETQYF
>TRBJ1-5|TRBV10-3|.|TRBD1
TGTGCCATCAGCGAGGGACAGGGGGCAAATCAGCCCCAGCATTTT
CAISEGQGANQPQHF
>TRBJ1-2|TRBV20-1|.|.
TGCAGTGCTAGTAAGGATCGTCGGGCCCTTAACTATGGCTACACCTTC
CSASKDRRALNYGYTF
>TRBJ2-1|TRBV2|.|.
TGTGCCAGCAGTGAGCGAAGGGCCGTATACAATGAGCAGTTCTTC
CASSERRAVYNEQFF
>TRBJ2-7|TRBV29-1|few|.
TGCAGCGTTGCCAAGGGGGTGGCCGACGAGCAGTACTTC
CSVAKGVADEQYF
>TRBJ2-2|TRBV6-5|.|.
TGTGCCAGCAGCCCCGGTAGTATCACCGGGGAGCTGTTTTTT
CASSPGSITGELFF